This T cell receptor (beta chain) was sequenced during a study of blood T cell repertoires in COVID-19. Assay: immunoSEQ multiplex PCR; the TCRdb copy retains only in-frame clones and omits some. The table lists tens of thousands of clones, around 70% of them singletons. This clone has only a few counts. CDR3 length: 13 amino acids. The V gene's germline CDR1 is GTSNPN and CDR2 SVGIG (reference sequence). Trimming cost V 4 bases and J 4 bases; bases outside gene matches: 2. This TCR was sampled from an older man with acute or convalescent COVID-19. This chain uses TRBV30 with TRBJ1-2; 11 bases match TRBD1. The sequenced material came from peripheral blood. The CDR3 loop reads CAWMGTGGYGYTF. The CDR3 nucleotides are TGTGCCTGGATGGGGACAGGGGGCTATGGCTACACCTTC.